This is a list of T cell receptor beta chains from one sample in a study of human T cells and chemical hapten exposure. TCRdb re-analysed the RACE reads in MiXCR, keeping a single row per CDR3 protein. Of about 160,000 distinct CDR3 sequences in the sample, 28% were seen once. The input for sequencing was whole blood, taken in connection with sensitization to the hapten diphenylcyclopropenone (DPC). Every receptor here comes from a woman aged 18-29 years with alopecia areata. Some clones in this sample may be carry-over from other donors' samples. CDR3s include the opening cysteine and the closing phenylalanine or tryptophan. The order of the fields is D gene, V gene, clone size, J gene, CDR3 protein, CDR3 DNA. A D gene is named only where the DNA matches it firmly. The size of a clone is reported for some rows only, either as once, few or many, or as a class for expanded clones.

>TRBD2|TRBV7-2|-|TRBJ2-6
CATAGGRLRSGANVLTF
TGTGCCACCGCGGGGGGGCGACTCAGGTCTGGGGCCAACGTCCTGACTTTC
>-|TRBV6-6|few|TRBJ2-4
CASSPGRNGNIQYF
TGTGCCAGCAGCCCCGGCCGAAACGGGAACATTCAGTACTTC
>TRBD2|TRBV19|-|TRBJ2-3
CASSTGLAGAGDTQYF
TGTGCCAGTAGTACCGGACTAGCGGGAGCTGGAGATACGCAGTATTTT
>-|TRBV30|-|TRBJ1-2
CAWSRQYGYTF
TGTGCCTGGAGTAGGCAGTATGGCTACACCTTC
>TRBD1|TRBV4-1|-|TRBJ1-5
CASSRTGVVGQPQHF
TGCGCCAGCAGTCGCACAGGGGTGGTAGGTCAGCCCCAGCATTTT
>-|TRBV27|-|TRBJ2-2
CATQARRTGELFF
TGTGCCACCCAGGCCCGGCGGACCGGGGAGCTGTTTTTT
>TRBD2|TRBV30|-|TRBJ2-7
CAWEAGGHYEQYF
TGTGCCTGGGAAGCGGGAGGGCACTACGAGCAGTACTTC
>-|TRBV29-1|-|TRBJ2-2
CSGTRGRTGELFF
TGCAGCGGAACTAGAGGGCGGACCGGGGAGCTGTTTTTT
>TRBD2|TRBV6-2/TRBV6-3|-|TRBJ2-5
CASSYSIRGGLAGVVETQYF
TGTGCCAGCAGTTACTCGATACGCGGCGGGCTAGCGGGAGTGGTAGAGACCCAGTACTTC
>-|TRBV27|few|TRBJ2-1
CASSRDSQDEQFF
TGTGCCAGCAGTCGGGACTCCCAGGATGAGCAGTTCTTC
>TRBD2|TRBV7-8|-|TRBJ2-1
CASSLGSGSSYNEQFF
TGTGCCAGCAGCTTAGGGAGCGGGAGCTCCTACAATGAGCAGTTCTTC
>-|TRBV6-2/TRBV6-3|-|TRBJ2-7
CASSYASSSYEQYF
TGTGCCAGCAGTTACGCCAGTAGCTCCTACGAGCAGTACTTC
>TRBD1|TRBV29-1|-|TRBJ1-1
CSAKTGASTEAFF
TGCAGCGCCAAGACAGGGGCCTCAACTGAAGCTTTCTTT
>-|TRBV5-1|-|TRBJ2-6
CASSLAGEGANVLTF
TGCGCCAGCAGCTTGGCGGGGGAAGGGGCCAACGTCCTGACTTTC
>-|TRBV24-1|few|TRBJ2-2
CATSEQGPGELFF
TGTGCCACCAGTGAGCAGGGTCCCGGGGAGCTGTTTTTT
>-|TRBV29-1|once|TRBJ2-5
CSVDTGGANQETQYF
TGCAGCGTTGATACTGGCGGGGCGAATCAAGAGACCCAGTACTTC
>-|TRBV29-1|-|TRBJ2-3
CSVVGSPSTDTQYF
TGCAGCGTTGTAGGAAGCCCCTCCACAGATACGCAGTATTTT
>TRBD1|TRBV12-3/TRBV12-4|-|TRBJ2-5
CASRMTGWSETQYF
TGTGCCAGCAGGATGACAGGGTGGTCGGAGACCCAGTACTTC
>-|TRBV6-2/TRBV6-3|few|TRBJ1-5
CASSKRAGARNQPQHF
TGTGCCAGTTCCAAGAGAGCGGGGGCACGCAATCAGCCCCAGCATTTT
>TRBD2|TRBV20-1|-|TRBJ2-1
CSAKRTSLSYNEQFF
TGCAGTGCTAAACGGACTAGCCTCTCCTACAATGAGCAGTTCTTC
>-|TRBV3-1|-|TRBJ2-3
CASSQDLSADTQYF
TGTGCCAGCAGCCAAGATCTGAGTGCGGATACGCAGTATTTT
>-|TRBV5-6|-|TRBJ1-2
CASSLANQGANYGYTF
TGTGCCAGCAGCTTGGCAAATCAGGGTGCTAACTATGGCTACACCTTC
>-|TRBV6-5|few|TRBJ1-5
CASSRSGAGYQPQHF
TGTGCCAGCAGTCGATCCGGGGCAGGGTATCAGCCCCAGCATTTT
>TRBD1|TRBV6-2/TRBV6-3|few|TRBJ2-1
CASSYLGGRNEQFF
TGTGCCAGCAGTTACTTAGGGGGCAGGAATGAGCAGTTCTTC
>TRBD2|TRBV3-1|few|TRBJ2-1
CASSQVNSGGVPYNEQFF
TGTGCCAGCAGCCAAGTTAATAGCGGGGGGGTCCCCTACAATGAGCAGTTCTTC
>-|TRBV28|many|TRBJ2-7
CASSGVYEQYF
TGTGCCAGCAGTGGGGTCTACGAGCAGTACTTC
>-|TRBV7-9|-|TRBJ1-1
CASSNSLSEAFF
TGTGCCAGCAGCAACAGTCTTTCTGAAGCTTTCTTT
>TRBD1|TRBV6-5|-|TRBJ1-5
CASSYSWTGHQPQHF
TGTGCCAGCAGTTACTCGTGGACAGGTCATCAGCCCCAGCATTTT
>-|TRBV5-1|-|TRBJ2-5
CASSWGSNGETQYF
TGCGCCAGCAGCTGGGGTTCCAATGGAGAGACCCAGTACTTC
>-|TRBV7-9|few|TRBJ2-1
CASSFVGVDEQFF
TGTGCCAGCAGCTTTGTGGGGGTTGATGAGCAGTTCTTC
>TRBD1|TRBV27|few|TRBJ1-1
CASRFGQAGTEAFF
TGTGCCAGCAGATTTGGACAGGCAGGGACTGAAGCTTTCTTT
>-|TRBV5-6|-|TRBJ2-1
CASSSQGLNEQFF
TGTGCCAGCAGCTCGCAGGGACTTAATGAGCAGTTCTTC
>-|TRBV11-1|few|TRBJ2-5
CASSYQQGALQETQYF
TGTGCCAGCAGCTATCAACAGGGAGCCCTCCAAGAGACCCAGTACTTC
>TRBD1|TRBV6-1|-|TRBJ2-1
CAGRPDRAHNEQFF
TGTGCCGGAAGACCAGACAGGGCGCACAATGAGCAGTTCTTC
>-|TRBV6-2/TRBV6-3|few|TRBJ2-3
CASSREYSTDTQYF
TGTGCCAGCAGCCGGGAGTACAGCACAGATACGCAGTATTTT
>TRBD1|TRBV2|few|TRBJ2-1
CASGQELDNEQFF
TGTGCCAGCGGACAGGAATTGGACAATGAGCAGTTCTTC
>-|TRBV5-1|many|TRBJ2-7
CASSSPNYEQYF
TGCGCCAGCAGCTCCCCTAACTACGAGCAGTACTTC
>-|TRBV7-8|few|TRBJ1-1
CASSLGAWNTEAFF
TGTGCCAGCAGCTTAGGGGCCTGGAACACTGAAGCTTTCTTT
>-|TRBV27|few|TRBJ2-1
CASSFMGNEQFF
TGTGCCAGCAGTTTCATGGGGAATGAGCAGTTCTTC
>TRBD2|TRBV3-1|few|TRBJ2-1
CASSMRGGRNEQFF
TGTGCCAGCAGCATGCGGGGGGGCCGGAATGAGCAGTTCTTC
>-|TRBV2|few|TRBJ1-1
CASITNGGVNTEAFF
TGTGCCAGCATTACTAACGGGGGCGTGAACACTGAAGCTTTCTTT
>-|TRBV4-3|-|TRBJ1-4
CASRPQLAGRGEKLFF
TGCGCCAGCAGACCCCAGCTCGCGGGTCGGGGTGAAAAACTGTTTTTT